This section outlines one T cell receptor (beta chain) sequence together with its context. As originally analysed: Estimation of nucleated cell counts relied on the amplification of reference gene primers. Using immunoSEQ multiplex PCR, the repertoire was profiled, and TCRdb retains in-frame clones only, with some absent. The D gene and trimming were derived from the DNA, and the V and J assignments and clone size from that table. The sample lists 90,000 or so clones, about 88% occurring once. The germline V gene has CDR1 DFQATT and CDR2 SNEGSKA (reference sequence). V lost 6 bases, J lost 0 bases, and 4 bases lay in between. This CDR3 has 11 residues. The data belong to a study of blood T cell repertoires in COVID-19.

This chain joins TRBV20-1 and TRBJ2-3; D is undetermined. The sequenced sample was peripheral blood. The receptor's source is a woman older than 75 with active COVID-19. The CDR3 bases are TGCAGTGCCGGTAGCACAGATACGCAGTATTTT. Its protein product is CSAGSTDTQYF.